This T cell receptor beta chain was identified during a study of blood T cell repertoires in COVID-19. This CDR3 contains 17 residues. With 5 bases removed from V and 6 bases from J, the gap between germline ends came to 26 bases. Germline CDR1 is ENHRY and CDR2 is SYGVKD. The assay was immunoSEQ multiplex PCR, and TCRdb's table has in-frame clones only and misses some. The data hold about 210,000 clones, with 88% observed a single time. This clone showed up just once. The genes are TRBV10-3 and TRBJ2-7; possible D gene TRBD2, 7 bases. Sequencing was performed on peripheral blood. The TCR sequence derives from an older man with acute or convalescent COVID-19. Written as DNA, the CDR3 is TGTGCCATCAGTAGACAGCGCGGGGGCGGTCAGGGAAGCGAGCAGTACTTC. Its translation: CAISRQRGGGQGSEQYF.